This T cell receptor beta chain was identified in a study of CD8 T cells in ankylosing spondylitis. Findings and limits, study-wide: What appeared characteristic of ankylosing spondylitis blood was a TCR beta motif of 7 or 8 highly homologous variants.

The CDR3 is 14 residues long. Trimming removed 6 bases at V and 1 base at J, with 16 bases between. CDR1 is DFQATT, CDR2 SNEGSKA, per germline (reference sequence). TCRdb ran MiXCR on the 5' RACE reads and lists one entry per CDR3 protein. The sample contains around 430,000 distinct CDR3 sequences, roughly 17% of which appear only once. This clonotype has only a few counts. Its specificity is not known. The sequencing input was blood, either unsorted or a sorted T cell fraction (not recorded which). The source is a male donor with ankylosing spondylitis. The J gene is TRBJ2-7, the V gene TRBV20-1, with D possibly TRBD1 on 6 matching bases. CDR3 in DNA: TGCAGTGCCAGGGGACAACTACCTTCCTACGAGCAGTACTTC. Protein product: CSARGQLPSYEQYF.